The rows below give T cell receptor beta chains drawn from one sample of a study of blood T cells in healthy people across ages. TCRdb recomputed calls from the 5' RACE reads with MiXCR, one row per CDR3 protein. The table records hundreds of thousands of distinct CDR3 sequences, around 30% of them present only once. Sequencing was done on a sample of blood. These receptors were taken from a woman older than 75 in good health. CDR3s leave out the opening cysteine and the closing phenylalanine or tryptophan. Fields, in order: CDR3 protein, clone size, V gene, J gene, CDR3 length, D gene. The D gene is left open where the match is weak. A clone size is listed for some rows: how often the clone was seen (once, few, many), or a class if it is expanded.

CDR3aa: ASSFGGPETQY; abundance: many; v_gene: TRBV12-3/TRBV12-4; j_gene: TRBJ2-5; len: 11; d_gene: NA
CDR3aa: SARDPRKEGNTEAF; abundance: many; v_gene: TRBV20-1; j_gene: TRBJ1-1; len: 14; d_gene: NA
CDR3aa: SARWQTMNTEAF; abundance: NA; v_gene: TRBV20-1; j_gene: TRBJ1-1; len: 12; d_gene: NA
CDR3aa: SVDRGGRSASYEQY; abundance: NA; v_gene: TRBV29-1; j_gene: NA; len: 14; d_gene: TRBD2
CDR3aa: ASSYGAGTPDTQY; abundance: many; v_gene: TRBV6-5; j_gene: TRBJ2-3; len: 13; d_gene: NA
CDR3aa: ASSETVEKLF; abundance: many; v_gene: TRBV25-1; j_gene: TRBJ1-4; len: 10; d_gene: NA
CDR3aa: ASSEQDRLSSPLH; abundance: many; v_gene: TRBV6-1; j_gene: TRBJ1-6; len: 13; d_gene: NA
CDR3aa: ASSLDLGQGSSADEQY; abundance: NA; v_gene: TRBV13; j_gene: TRBJ2-7; len: 16; d_gene: TRBD1
CDR3aa: ASSRGDSNYGYT; abundance: many; v_gene: TRBV7-9; j_gene: TRBJ1-2; len: 12; d_gene: NA
CDR3aa: SATTGNNEQF; abundance: NA; v_gene: TRBV20-1; j_gene: TRBJ2-1; len: 10; d_gene: NA
CDR3aa: ASSPPGGSHEQF; abundance: many; v_gene: TRBV5-6; j_gene: TRBJ2-1; len: 12; d_gene: NA
CDR3aa: ASRELWLSTQY; abundance: NA; v_gene: TRBV2; j_gene: NA; len: 11; d_gene: NA
CDR3aa: ASSLQPGQGGQPQH; abundance: many; v_gene: TRBV11-2; j_gene: TRBJ1-5; len: 14; d_gene: TRBD1
CDR3aa: ASSRIADTQY; abundance: NA; v_gene: TRBV12-3/TRBV12-4; j_gene: TRBJ2-3; len: 10; d_gene: NA
CDR3aa: ASSLAPYQRGENYNEQF; abundance: many; v_gene: TRBV5-1; j_gene: TRBJ2-1; len: 17; d_gene: TRBD2
CDR3aa: ASSLGAGQGGQTQY; abundance: many; v_gene: TRBV7-9; j_gene: NA; len: 14; d_gene: TRBD1
CDR3aa: ASSNGGLSEAF; abundance: NA; v_gene: TRBV7-6; j_gene: TRBJ1-1; len: 11; d_gene: NA
CDR3aa: ASSLTPGTYEQY; abundance: few; v_gene: TRBV7-3; j_gene: NA; len: 12; d_gene: NA
CDR3aa: ASSRVAGDYEQY; abundance: NA; v_gene: TRBV7-2; j_gene: TRBJ2-7; len: 12; d_gene: TRBD2
CDR3aa: ASSETANSPLH; abundance: many; v_gene: TRBV6-1; j_gene: TRBJ1-6; len: 11; d_gene: NA
CDR3aa: ASSVRAGSNQPQH; abundance: NA; v_gene: TRBV2; j_gene: TRBJ1-5; len: 13; d_gene: NA
CDR3aa: ASSPYDPTYNEQF; abundance: many; v_gene: TRBV10-2; j_gene: TRBJ2-1; len: 13; d_gene: NA
CDR3aa: ATSSPLGPSSYNEQF; abundance: many; v_gene: TRBV15; j_gene: TRBJ2-1; len: 15; d_gene: NA
CDR3aa: ASSFVQGGNSPLH; abundance: NA; v_gene: TRBV6-2/TRBV6-3; j_gene: TRBJ1-6; len: 13; d_gene: NA
CDR3aa: ASGVVGDTQY; abundance: NA; v_gene: TRBV12-3/TRBV12-4; j_gene: TRBJ2-3; len: 10; d_gene: NA
CDR3aa: ASSVGGWGAYEQF; abundance: NA; v_gene: TRBV7-2; j_gene: TRBJ2-1; len: 13; d_gene: NA
CDR3aa: SARGRDGQETQY; abundance: many; v_gene: TRBV20-1; j_gene: TRBJ2-5; len: 12; d_gene: NA
CDR3aa: ASSFFGTVLTGKLF; abundance: NA; v_gene: TRBV28; j_gene: TRBJ2-2; len: 14; d_gene: TRBD1
CDR3aa: ASNRGGGLTEAF; abundance: NA; v_gene: TRBV12-3/TRBV12-4; j_gene: TRBJ1-1; len: 12; d_gene: TRBD1
CDR3aa: ASSQDRRFGGGSYEQY; abundance: many; v_gene: TRBV4-1; j_gene: TRBJ2-7; len: 16; d_gene: NA
CDR3aa: ASSSPGGWNSPLH; abundance: few; v_gene: TRBV7-9; j_gene: TRBJ1-6; len: 13; d_gene: TRBD1
CDR3aa: ASSQVRGAYT; abundance: few; v_gene: TRBV4-3; j_gene: TRBJ1-2; len: 10; d_gene: NA
CDR3aa: TSSLSLAVGTQY; abundance: many; v_gene: TRBV7-8; j_gene: TRBJ2-5; len: 12; d_gene: TRBD2
CDR3aa: ASSLGGVSDTQY; abundance: NA; v_gene: TRBV5-1; j_gene: TRBJ2-3; len: 12; d_gene: NA
CDR3aa: ASSSRAPNSNQPQH; abundance: many; v_gene: TRBV5-5; j_gene: TRBJ1-5; len: 14; d_gene: NA
CDR3aa: ASRPRDRPTGELF; abundance: few; v_gene: TRBV5-5; j_gene: TRBJ2-2; len: 13; d_gene: TRBD1
CDR3aa: ASSPTGTRDPHTQY; abundance: NA; v_gene: TRBV3-1; j_gene: TRBJ2-3; len: 14; d_gene: TRBD2
CDR3aa: ASSAASGSSYNEQF; abundance: many; v_gene: TRBV27; j_gene: TRBJ2-1; len: 14; d_gene: TRBD2
CDR3aa: AGSLSSRGSSPLH; abundance: NA; v_gene: TRBV7-9; j_gene: TRBJ1-6; len: 13; d_gene: NA
CDR3aa: ASSQDWAGYGKLF; abundance: NA; v_gene: TRBV4-3; j_gene: TRBJ1-4; len: 13; d_gene: NA
CDR3aa: SARVLAEETQY; abundance: many; v_gene: TRBV20-1; j_gene: TRBJ2-5; len: 11; d_gene: TRBD2
CDR3aa: ASSVVEMGAGTDTQY; abundance: few; v_gene: TRBV9; j_gene: TRBJ2-3; len: 15; d_gene: NA
CDR3aa: ASTSHLTDTEAF; abundance: NA; v_gene: TRBV7-9; j_gene: TRBJ1-1; len: 12; d_gene: NA
CDR3aa: ASSLETYEQY; abundance: many; v_gene: TRBV7-2; j_gene: TRBJ2-7; len: 10; d_gene: NA
CDR3aa: ASSPSSTTGYPPSSYNSPLH; abundance: NA; v_gene: TRBV18; j_gene: TRBJ1-6; len: 20; d_gene: NA
CDR3aa: AANRVPNTEAF; abundance: few; v_gene: TRBV10-3; j_gene: TRBJ1-1; len: 11; d_gene: NA
CDR3aa: ASSLPARTGELF; abundance: many; v_gene: TRBV18; j_gene: TRBJ2-2; len: 12; d_gene: NA
CDR3aa: ASSQDGGTQETQY; abundance: many; v_gene: TRBV3-1; j_gene: TRBJ2-5; len: 13; d_gene: NA
CDR3aa: ASSSGDSPQALH; abundance: few; v_gene: TRBV12-3/TRBV12-4; j_gene: TRBJ1-6; len: 12; d_gene: NA
CDR3aa: ASSAWGQGGTEAF; abundance: few; v_gene: TRBV5-6; j_gene: TRBJ1-1; len: 13; d_gene: TRBD1
CDR3aa: SASRNRGLSYEQY; abundance: many; v_gene: TRBV20-1; j_gene: TRBJ2-7; len: 13; d_gene: TRBD1
CDR3aa: ASSIDSGTEAF; abundance: few; v_gene: TRBV5-4; j_gene: TRBJ1-1; len: 11; d_gene: NA
CDR3aa: ASSLEVWTGELF; abundance: NA; v_gene: TRBV7-2; j_gene: TRBJ2-2; len: 12; d_gene: NA
CDR3aa: ASSVAGGSPNTEAF; abundance: NA; v_gene: TRBV9; j_gene: TRBJ1-1; len: 14; d_gene: NA
CDR3aa: SARTGSPNEKLF; abundance: NA; v_gene: TRBV20-1; j_gene: TRBJ1-4; len: 12; d_gene: TRBD1
CDR3aa: SARLSSNQPQH; abundance: many; v_gene: TRBV20-1; j_gene: TRBJ1-5; len: 11; d_gene: NA